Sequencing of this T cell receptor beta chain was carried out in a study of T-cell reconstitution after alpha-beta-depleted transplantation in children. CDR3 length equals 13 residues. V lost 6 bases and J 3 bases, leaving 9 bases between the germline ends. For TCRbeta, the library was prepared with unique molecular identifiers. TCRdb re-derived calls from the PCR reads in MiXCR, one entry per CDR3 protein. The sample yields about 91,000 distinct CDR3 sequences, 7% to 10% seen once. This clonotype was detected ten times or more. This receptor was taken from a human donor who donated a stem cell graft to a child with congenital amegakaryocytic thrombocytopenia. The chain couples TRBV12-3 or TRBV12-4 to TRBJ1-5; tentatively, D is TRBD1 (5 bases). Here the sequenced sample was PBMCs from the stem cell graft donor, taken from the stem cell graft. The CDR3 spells CASSGHHNQPQHF. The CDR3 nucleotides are TGTGCCAGCAGCGGACACCACAATCAGCCCCAGCATTTT.